The entry below describes one T cell receptor (beta chain). Clones were read by immunoSEQ multiplex PCR, and TCRdb kept only the in-frame ones, dropping some. The data hold 120,000 or so clones, with almost 95% observed a single time. These data originate in a study of control samples from healthy donors and cancer patients. The TCR was taken from an elderly man with head and neck cancer. Sequences were obtained from PBMCs.

The chain's CDR3 is CASSLAGSGNEAFF. CDR3 in DNA: TGCGCCAGCAGCTTGGCGGGAAGTGGAAATGAAGCTTTCTTT. The rearrangement joins TRBV5-1 to TRBJ1-1, with unresolved D. Per the germline V gene, CDR1 is SGHRS and CDR2 is YFSETQ. V lost 0 bases, J lost 7 bases, and 13 bases lay in between. This CDR3 region has 14 residues.